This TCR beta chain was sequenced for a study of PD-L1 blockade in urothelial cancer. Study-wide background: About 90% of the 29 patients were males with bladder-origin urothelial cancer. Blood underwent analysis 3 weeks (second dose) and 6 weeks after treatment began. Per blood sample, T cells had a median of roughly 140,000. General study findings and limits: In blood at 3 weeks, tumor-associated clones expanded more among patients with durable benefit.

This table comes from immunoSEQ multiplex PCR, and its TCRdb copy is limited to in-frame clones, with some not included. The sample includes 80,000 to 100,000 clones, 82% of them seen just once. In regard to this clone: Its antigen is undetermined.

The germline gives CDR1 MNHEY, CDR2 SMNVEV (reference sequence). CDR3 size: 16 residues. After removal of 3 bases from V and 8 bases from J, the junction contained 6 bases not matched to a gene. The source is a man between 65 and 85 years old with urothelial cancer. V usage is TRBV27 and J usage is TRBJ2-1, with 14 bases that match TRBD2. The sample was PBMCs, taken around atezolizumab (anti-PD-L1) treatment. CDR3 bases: TGTGCCAGCAGTTTGGGACTAGCGGGAGACTGGGATGAGCAGTTCTTC. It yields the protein CASSLGLAGDWDEQFF.